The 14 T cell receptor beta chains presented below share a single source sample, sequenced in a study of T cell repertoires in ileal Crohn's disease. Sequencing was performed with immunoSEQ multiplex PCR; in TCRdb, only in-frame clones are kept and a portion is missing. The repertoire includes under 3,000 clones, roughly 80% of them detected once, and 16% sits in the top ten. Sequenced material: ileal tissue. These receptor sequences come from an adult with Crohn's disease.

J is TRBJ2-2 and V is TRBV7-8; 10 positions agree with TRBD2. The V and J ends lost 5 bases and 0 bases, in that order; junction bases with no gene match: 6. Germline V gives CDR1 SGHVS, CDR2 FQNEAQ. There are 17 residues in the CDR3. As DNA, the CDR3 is TGTGCCAGCAGCCGTTGGACTAGCGGTCCGAACACCGGGGAGCTGTTTTTT. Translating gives CASSRWTSGPNTGELFF.

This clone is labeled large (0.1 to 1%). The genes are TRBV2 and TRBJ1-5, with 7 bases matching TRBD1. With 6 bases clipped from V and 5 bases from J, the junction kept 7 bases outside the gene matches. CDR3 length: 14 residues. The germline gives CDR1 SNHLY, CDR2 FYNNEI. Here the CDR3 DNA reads TGTGCCAGCAGAGACGGGACAGCCGATCAGCCCCAGCATTTT. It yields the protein CASRDGTADQPQHF.

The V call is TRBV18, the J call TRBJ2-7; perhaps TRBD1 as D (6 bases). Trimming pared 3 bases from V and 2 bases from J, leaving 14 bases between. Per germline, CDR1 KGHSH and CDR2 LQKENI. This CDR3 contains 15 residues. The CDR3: CASSPNRDLPYEQYF. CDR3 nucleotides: TGTGCCAGCTCACCCAACAGGGACCTACCCTACGAGCAGTACTTC. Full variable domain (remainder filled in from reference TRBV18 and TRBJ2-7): NAGVMQNPRHLVRRRGQEARLRCSPMKGHSHVYWYRQLPEEGLKFMVYLQKENIIDESGMPKERFSAEFPKEGPSILRIQQVVRGDSAAYFCASSPNRDLPYEQYFGPGTRLTVT.

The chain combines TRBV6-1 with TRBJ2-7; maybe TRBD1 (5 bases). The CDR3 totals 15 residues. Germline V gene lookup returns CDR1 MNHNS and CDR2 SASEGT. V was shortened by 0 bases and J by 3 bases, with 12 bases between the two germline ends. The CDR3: CASSEAPWGGYEQYV. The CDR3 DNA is TGTGCCAGCAGTGAAGCTCCGTGGGGCGGCTACGAGCAGTACGTC.

CDR3 amino acids: CASSTLTVYDAGYTF. The CDR3 bases are TGTGCCAGCAGCACCCTAACAGTCTATGATGCAGGCTACACCTTC. The V gene is TRBV7-9, the J gene TRBJ1-2; D gene uncertain. CDR3 length equals 15 residues. Germline-derived CDR1 and CDR2 are SEHNR and FQNEAQ (reference sequence). The germline V and J ends were trimmed by 5 bases and 8 bases, with 21 bases remaining between them.

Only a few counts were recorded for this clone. CDR3 loop: CASSLRDRVHNEQFF. Written as DNA, the CDR3 is TGTGCCAGCAGCTTAAGGGACAGGGTACACAATGAGCAGTTCTTC. V usage is TRBV7-8 and J usage is TRBJ2-1, with 9 bases lining up with TRBD1. There are 15 residues in the CDR3. CDR1 is SGHVS and CDR2 is FQNEAQ in the germline V gene. J was trimmed by 5 bases and V by 2 bases; bases with no gene match: 4.

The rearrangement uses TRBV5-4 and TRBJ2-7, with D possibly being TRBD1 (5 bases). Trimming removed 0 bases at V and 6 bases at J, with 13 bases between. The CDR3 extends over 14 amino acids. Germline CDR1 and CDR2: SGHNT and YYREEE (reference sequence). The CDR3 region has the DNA TGTGCCAGCAGCTTGGAAGGGGCTCGTCGCGAGCAGTACGTC. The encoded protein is CASSLEGARREQYV.

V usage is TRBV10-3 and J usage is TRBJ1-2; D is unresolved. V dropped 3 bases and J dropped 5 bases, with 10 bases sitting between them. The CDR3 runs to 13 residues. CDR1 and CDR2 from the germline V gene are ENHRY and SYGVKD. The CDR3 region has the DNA TGTGCCATCAGTGAAGGGAGAGGGTATGGCTACACCTTC. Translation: CAISEGRGYGYTF.

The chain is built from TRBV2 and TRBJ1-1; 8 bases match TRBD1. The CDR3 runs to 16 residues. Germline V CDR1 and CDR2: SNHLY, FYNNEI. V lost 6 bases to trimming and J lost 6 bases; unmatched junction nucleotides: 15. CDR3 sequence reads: CASRYDRTGKEPEAFF. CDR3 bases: TGTGCCAGCAGATATGACCGGACAGGGAAGGAACCTGAAGCTTTCTTT.

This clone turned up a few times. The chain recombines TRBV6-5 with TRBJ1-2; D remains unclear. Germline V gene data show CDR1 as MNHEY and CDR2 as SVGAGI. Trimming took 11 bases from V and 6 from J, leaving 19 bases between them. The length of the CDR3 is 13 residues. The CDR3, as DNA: TGTGCCGCACGGGATGGCTTGTTCGATGGCTACACCTTC. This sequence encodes CAARDGLFDGYTF.

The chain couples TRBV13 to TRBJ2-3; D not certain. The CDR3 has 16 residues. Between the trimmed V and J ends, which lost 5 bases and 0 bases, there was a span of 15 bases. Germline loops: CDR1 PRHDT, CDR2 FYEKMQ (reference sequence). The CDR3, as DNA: TGTGCCAGCAGCACCCAAGAGTATTCTAGCACAGATACGCAGTATTTT. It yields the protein CASSTQEYSSTDTQYF.

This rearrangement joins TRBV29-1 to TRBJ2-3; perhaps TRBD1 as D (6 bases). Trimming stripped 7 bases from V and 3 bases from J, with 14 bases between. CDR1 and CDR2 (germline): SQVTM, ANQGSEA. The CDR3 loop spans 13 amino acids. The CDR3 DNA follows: TGCAGCGCTCAGCGCCAGGGGACAGATACGCAGTATTTT. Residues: CSAQRQGTDTQYF.

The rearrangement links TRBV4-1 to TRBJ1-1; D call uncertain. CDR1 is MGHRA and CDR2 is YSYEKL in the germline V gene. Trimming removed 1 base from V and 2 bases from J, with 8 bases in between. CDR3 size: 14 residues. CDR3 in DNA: TGCGCCAGCAGCCAAGTCAATTTTAACACTGAAGCTTTCTTT. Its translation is CASSQVNFNTEAFF.

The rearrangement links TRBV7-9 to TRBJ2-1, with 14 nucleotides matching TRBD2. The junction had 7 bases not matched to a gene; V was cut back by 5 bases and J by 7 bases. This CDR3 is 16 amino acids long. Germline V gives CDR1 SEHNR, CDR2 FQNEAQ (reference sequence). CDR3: CASSVGLAGGGNEQFF. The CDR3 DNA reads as TGTGCCAGCAGCGTCGGACTAGCGGGAGGTGGTAATGAGCAGTTCTTC.